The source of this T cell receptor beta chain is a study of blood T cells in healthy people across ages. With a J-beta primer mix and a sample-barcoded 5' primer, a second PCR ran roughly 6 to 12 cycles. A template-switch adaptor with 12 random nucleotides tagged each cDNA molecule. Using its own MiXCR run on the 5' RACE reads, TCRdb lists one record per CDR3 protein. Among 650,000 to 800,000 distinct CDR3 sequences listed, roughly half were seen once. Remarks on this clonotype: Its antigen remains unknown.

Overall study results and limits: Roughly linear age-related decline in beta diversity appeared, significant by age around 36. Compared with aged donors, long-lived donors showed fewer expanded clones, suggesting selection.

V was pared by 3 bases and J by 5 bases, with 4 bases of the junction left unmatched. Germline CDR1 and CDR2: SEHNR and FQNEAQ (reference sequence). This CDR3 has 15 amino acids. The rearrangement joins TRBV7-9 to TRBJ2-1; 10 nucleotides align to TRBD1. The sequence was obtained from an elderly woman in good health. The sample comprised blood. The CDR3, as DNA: TGTGCCAGCAGCTTCCGGGACAGGGGTAACAATGAGCAGTTCTTC. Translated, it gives CASSFRDRGNNEQFF.